The 5 T cell receptor beta chains in this list originate from one sample, sequenced in a study of control samples from healthy donors and cancer patients. Only in-frame clones appear in the TCRdb table, and some are missing; sequencing was by immunoSEQ multiplex PCR. The repertoire consists of more than 95,000 clones, with 88% occurring once and the leading ten covering 2.3%. The sample taken for sequencing was blood. These receptors all come from a woman aged 70-85 years in good health.

The V call is TRBV12-3 or TRBV12-4, the J call TRBJ2-1, with no clear D. The CDR3 length is 12 residues. V was trimmed by 1 base and J by 12 bases, leaving 10 bases between them. For the CDR3, the DNA is TGTGCCAGCAGTTTAGGGGATACCGTGCAGTTCTTC. It translates to CASSLGDTVQFF.

CDR3 nucleotide sequence: TGTGCCAGCAAATTGAGCCTGGAGATCAATCAGCCCCAGCATTTT. Its translation is CASKLSLEINQPQHF. The chain links TRBV6-5 to TRBJ1-5; unclear D gene. The CDR3 is 15 amino acids. The V end was cut by 7 bases, the J end by 3 bases, with 16 bases between. The germline CDR1 and CDR2 sequences are MNHEY and SVGAGI.

This chain joins TRBV19 and TRBJ2-1; D remains ambiguous. Trimming took off 7 bases at V and 4 bases at J, with 14 bases between the two ends. Germline V gene lookup returns CDR1 LNHDA and CDR2 SQIVND (reference sequence). CDR3 length: 14 amino acids. The CDR3 reads CASTDTPLYNEQFF. The CDR3, as DNA: TGTGCCAGTACTGACACCCCCCTATACAATGAGCAGTTCTTC. Filled out from reference TRBV19 and TRBJ2-1, the complete variable domain reads DGGITQSPKYLFRKEGQNVTLSCEQNLNHDAMYWYRQDPGQGLRLIYYSQIVNDFQKGDIAEGYSVSREKKESFPLTVTSAQKNPTAFYLCASTDTPLYNEQFFGPGTRLTVL.

This CDR3 reads CASSSSGTLEETQYF. The CDR3 DNA reads TGCGCCAGCAGCTCCTCCGGGACGCTGGAGGAGACCCAGTACTTC. This chain connects TRBV5-1 to TRBJ2-5, with D tentatively TRBD1 or TRBD2 (5 bases each). Germline CDR1 is SGHRS and CDR2 is YFSETQ. The CDR3 has 15 amino acids. The V end was cut by 3 bases, the J end by 5 bases, with 17 bases between.

J is TRBJ1-2 and V is TRBV19; TRBD1 might be the D (5 bases). Germline CDR1 and CDR2: LNHDA and SQIVND (reference sequence). Trimming stripped 4 bases from V and 3 bases from J, with 21 bases between. CDR3 size: 17 residues. The CDR3 spells CASSKQRTAGGDYGYTF. CDR3 in DNA: TGTGCCAGTAGTAAACAAAGGACGGCCGGGGGGGACTATGGCTACACCTTC.